The clone carrying this T cell receptor beta chain was seen more than once but under ten times. Its antigen remains unidentified. The sample is drawn from a study of shared clonotypes between healthy human individuals. Study context: Per donor, three plates held CD4 naive cells, three held CD4 memory, two held CD8 naive and one held CD8 memory.

Method: immunoSEQ multiplex PCR; TCRdb's copy keeps in-frame clones and lacks some. The sample lists about 980,000 clones, around three quarters occurring once. Overall study results and limits: Approximately 4.9% of naive CD4 clonotypes were shared across a few donors. In having few donors, the study represented limited genetic and exposure-history diversity. Despite large depth, sorted-subset datasets appeared incompletely sequenced.

V lost 1 base, J lost 7 bases, and 11 bases lay in between. CDR3 length: 15 amino acids. CDR1 and CDR2 (germline): SNHLY, FYNNEI. This chain connects TRBV2 to TRBJ1-6; D is unresolved. The specimen sequenced was memory CD4+ T cells sorted from blood. Sample subset: CD45RA-negative fraction. This TCR came from a man in his late teens or twenties in good health. The CDR3 is CASSEGLSSNSPLHF. The CDR3 region has the DNA TGTGCCAGCAGTGAAGGCCTATCTTCGAATTCACCCCTCCACTTT. Combining the CDR3 with reference TRBV2 and TRBJ1-6 gives the whole variable domain EPEVTQTPSHQVTQMGQEVILRCVPISNHLYFYWYRQILGQKVEFLVSFYNNEISEKSEIFDDQFSVERPDGSNFTLKIRSTKLEDSAMYFCASSEGLSSNSPLHFGNGTRLTVT.